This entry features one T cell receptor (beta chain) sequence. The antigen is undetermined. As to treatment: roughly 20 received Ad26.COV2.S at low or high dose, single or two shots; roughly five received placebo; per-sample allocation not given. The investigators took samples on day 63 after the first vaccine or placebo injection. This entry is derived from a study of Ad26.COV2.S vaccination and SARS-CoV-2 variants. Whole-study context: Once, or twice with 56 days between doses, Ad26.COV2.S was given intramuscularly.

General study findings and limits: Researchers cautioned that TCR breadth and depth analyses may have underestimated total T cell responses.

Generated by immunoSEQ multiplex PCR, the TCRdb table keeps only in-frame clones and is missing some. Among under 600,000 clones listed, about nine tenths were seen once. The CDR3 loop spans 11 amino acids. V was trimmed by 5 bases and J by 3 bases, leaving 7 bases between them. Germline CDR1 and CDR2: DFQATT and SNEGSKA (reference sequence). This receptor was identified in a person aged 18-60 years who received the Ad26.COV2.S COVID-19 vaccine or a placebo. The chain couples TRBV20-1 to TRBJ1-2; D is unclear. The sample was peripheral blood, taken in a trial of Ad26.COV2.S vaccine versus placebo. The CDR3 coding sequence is TGCAGTGCTCCTACATACTATGGCTACACCTTC. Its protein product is CSAPTYYGYTF.